This TCR beta chain is drawn from a study of control samples from healthy donors and cancer patients. Some clones are missing from TCRdb's copy, which holds only in-frame ones; the method was immunoSEQ multiplex PCR. This table holds 110,000 to 150,000 clones, 70% to 90% found once. The sequence was obtained from a young woman in good health. Input material: blood.

CDR3 sequence (DNA): TGTGCCAGCAGCCCTGGGGGAGGATACAATGAGCAGTTCTTC. It is translated as CASSPGGGYNEQFF. This chain connects TRBV4-2 to TRBJ2-1; possible D gene TRBD2, 6 bases. Between the trimmed V and J ends, which lost 4 bases and 4 bases, there was a span of 11 bases. The length of the CDR3 is 14 residues. Germline-derived CDR1 and CDR2 are LGHNA and YNFKEQ.